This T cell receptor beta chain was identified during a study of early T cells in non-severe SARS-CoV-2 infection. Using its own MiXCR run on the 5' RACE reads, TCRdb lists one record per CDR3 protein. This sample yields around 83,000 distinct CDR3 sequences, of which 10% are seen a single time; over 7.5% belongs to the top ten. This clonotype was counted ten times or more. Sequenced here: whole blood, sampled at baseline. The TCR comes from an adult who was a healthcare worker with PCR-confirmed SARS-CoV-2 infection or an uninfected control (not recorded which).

This CDR3 is CASSLSGRASEQFF. In DNA form, the CDR3 reads TGTGCCAGCAGTTTGAGCGGGAGAGCCAGTGAGCAGTTCTTC. V usage is TRBV28 and J usage is TRBJ2-1; TRBD2 matches at 8 bases. This CDR3 contains 14 residues. CDR1 and CDR2 (germline): MDHEN, SYDVKM. Trimming at V came to 3 bases and at J to 9 bases, leaving 7 bases not matched to a gene.